Here is one T cell receptor beta chain with its context. The sample comes from a study of blood T cell repertoires in COVID-19. Study as a whole: Acute-phase and convalescent COVID-19 samples originated in the United States, Italy and Spain. In each case, the material was cDNA or gDNA derived from T cells, B-cell-depleted T cells, or PBMCs.

Original handling: Reference gene primer amplification in the assay estimated nucleated cell counts. Here immunoSEQ multiplex PCR was the method, and the copy in TCRdb shows in-frame clones only, minus some. V, J and clone size derive from that table, while D and trimming were established from the DNA sequence. Of 3,500 to 5,000 clones listed, almost 80% are singletons. Germline loops: CDR1 KGHDR, CDR2 SFDVKD. The CDR3 runs to 16 residues. J lost 6 bases, V lost 1 base, and 6 bases had no gene match. Sequencing was carried out using peripheral blood. V and J are TRBV24-1 and TRBJ1-5; 9 bases map to TRBD1. This clonotype originated in a human donor with active or convalescent COVID-19. The donor label of this sample is uncertain. Written as DNA, the CDR3 is TGTGCCACCAGTGATTTCCACAGGGGGCAGATTCAGCCCCAGCATTTT. Amino acids: CATSDFHRGQIQPQHF.